These T cell receptor beta chains were read from a single sample in a study of post-analysis software for immune sequencing data. TCRdb fed the PCR reads into MiXCR, producing one record per CDR3 protein. The table shows approximately 730,000 distinct CDR3 sequences, with about half occurring only once. Sequencing was carried out using blood. The receptor set was obtained from a girl aged 5 to 17 with multiple sclerosis. CDR3s include the opening cysteine and the closing phenylalanine or tryptophan. The D gene is left open where the match is weak. Clone size appears in some rows only: once, few, many, or a class for an expanded clone.

len: 15
d_gene: .
abundance: .
v_gene: TRBV3-1
j_gene: TRBJ1-2
CDR3nt: TGTGCCAGCAGCCAAGAGGGAGTGACTAACTATGGCTACACCTTC
CDR3aa: CASSQEGVTNYGYTF

len: 14
d_gene: TRBD1
abundance: .
v_gene: TRBV20-1
j_gene: TRBJ1-5
CDR3nt: TGCAGTGCTAGGGCGACAGGGGGCAATCAGCCCCAGCATTTT
CDR3aa: CSARATGGNQPQHF

len: 14
d_gene: TRBD2
abundance: .
v_gene: TRBV30
j_gene: TRBJ2-7
CDR3nt: TGTGCCTTACAAATAGCGGGAGATAGAAACGAGCAGTACTTC
CDR3aa: CALQIAGDRNEQYF

len: 13
d_gene: TRBD1
abundance: .
v_gene: TRBV20-1
j_gene: TRBJ2-5
CDR3nt: TGCAATGCTAGAGGGACAGTGCCCCCGGAGCAGTACTTC
CDR3aa: CNARGTVPPEQYF

len: 14
d_gene: TRBD2
abundance: .
v_gene: TRBV6-1
j_gene: TRBJ2-3
CDR3nt: TGTGCCAGCAGGGAAGCGGGGCCCACAGATACGCAGTATTTT
CDR3aa: CASREAGPTDTQYF

len: 15
d_gene: TRBD2
abundance: .
v_gene: TRBV6-1
j_gene: TRBJ2-7
CDR3nt: TGTGCCAGCAGTTCACTGACTAGCGGGAGCCACGAGCAGTACTTC
CDR3aa: CASSSLTSGSHEQYF

len: 15
d_gene: .
abundance: .
v_gene: TRBV3-1
j_gene: TRBJ1-2
CDR3nt: TGTGCCAGCAGCCAAGATGCGAGAGCCTCGCGTGGCTACACCTTC
CDR3aa: CASSQDARASRGYTF

len: 15
d_gene: .
abundance: .
v_gene: TRBV27
j_gene: TRBJ2-7
CDR3nt: TGTGCCAGCAGCCCCAAATTGTGGGGTACCTACGAGCAGTACTTC
CDR3aa: CASSPKLWGTYEQYF

len: 17
d_gene: TRBD2
abundance: .
v_gene: TRBV3-1
j_gene: TRBJ2-1
CDR3nt: TGTGCCAGCAGTCGGACTAGCGGGGAGTTAATCCTGGGTGAGCAGTTCTTC
CDR3aa: CASSRTSGELILGEQFF

len: 12
d_gene: .
abundance: .
v_gene: TRBV12-3/TRBV12-4
j_gene: TRBJ2-7
CDR3nt: TGTGCCAGCAGTTTGGGTCCGAACGAGCAGTACTTC
CDR3aa: CASSLGPNEQYF

len: 14
d_gene: .
abundance: few
v_gene: TRBV6-5
j_gene: TRBJ2-7
CDR3nt: TGTGCCAGCAGTCGTGATCTAACTCCCCTCGAGCAGTACTTC
CDR3aa: CASSRDLTPLEQYF

len: 13
d_gene: .
abundance: few
v_gene: TRBV20-1
j_gene: TRBJ2-7
CDR3nt: TGCAGTGCTAGGGCCGGGAGCTCCTACGAGCAGTACTTC
CDR3aa: CSARAGSSYEQYF